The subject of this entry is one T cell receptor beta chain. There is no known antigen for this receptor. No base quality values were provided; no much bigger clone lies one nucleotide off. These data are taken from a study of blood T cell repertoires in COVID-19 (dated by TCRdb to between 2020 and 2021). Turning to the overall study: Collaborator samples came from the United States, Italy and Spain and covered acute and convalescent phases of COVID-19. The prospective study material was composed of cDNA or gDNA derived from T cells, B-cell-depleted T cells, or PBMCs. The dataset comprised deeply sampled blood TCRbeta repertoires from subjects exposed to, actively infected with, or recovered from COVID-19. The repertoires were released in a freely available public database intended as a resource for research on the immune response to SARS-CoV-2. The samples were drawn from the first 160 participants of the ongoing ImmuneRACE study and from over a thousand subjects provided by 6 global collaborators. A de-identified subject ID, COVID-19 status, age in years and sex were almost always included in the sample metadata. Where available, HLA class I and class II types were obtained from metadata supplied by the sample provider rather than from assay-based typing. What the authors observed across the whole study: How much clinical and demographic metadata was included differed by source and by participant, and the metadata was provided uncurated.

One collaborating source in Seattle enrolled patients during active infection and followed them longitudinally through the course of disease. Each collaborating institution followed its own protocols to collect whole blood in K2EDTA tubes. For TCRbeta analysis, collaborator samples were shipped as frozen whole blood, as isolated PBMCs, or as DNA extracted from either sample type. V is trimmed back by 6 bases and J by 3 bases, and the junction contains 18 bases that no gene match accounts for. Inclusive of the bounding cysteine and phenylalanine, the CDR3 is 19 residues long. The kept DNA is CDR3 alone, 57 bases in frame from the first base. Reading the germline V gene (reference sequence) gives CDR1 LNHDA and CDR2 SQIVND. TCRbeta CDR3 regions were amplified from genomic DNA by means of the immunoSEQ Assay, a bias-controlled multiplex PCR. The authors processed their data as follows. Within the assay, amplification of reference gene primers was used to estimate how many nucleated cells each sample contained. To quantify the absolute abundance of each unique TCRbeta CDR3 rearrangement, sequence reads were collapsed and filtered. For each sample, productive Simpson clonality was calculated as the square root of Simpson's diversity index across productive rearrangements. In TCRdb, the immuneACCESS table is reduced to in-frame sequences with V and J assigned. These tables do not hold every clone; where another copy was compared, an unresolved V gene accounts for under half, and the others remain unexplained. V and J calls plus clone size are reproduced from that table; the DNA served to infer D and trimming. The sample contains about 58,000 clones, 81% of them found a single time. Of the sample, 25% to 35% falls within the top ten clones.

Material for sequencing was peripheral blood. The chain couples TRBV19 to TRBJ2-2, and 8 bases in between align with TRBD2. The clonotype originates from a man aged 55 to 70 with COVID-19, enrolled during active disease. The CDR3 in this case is CASSGFSGAGGVYTGELFF. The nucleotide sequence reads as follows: TGTGCCAGTAGCGGGTTCTCGGGGGCCGGGGGGGTTTACACCGGGGAGCTGTTTTTT.